The 20 T cell receptor beta chains below were found in one sample sequenced in a study of immune evolution from preneoplasia to lung adenocarcinoma. Method: immunoSEQ multiplex PCR; TCRdb's copy keeps in-frame clones and lacks some. The table has approximately 17,000 clones, about 88% seen once. Sequenced sample: FFPE invasive lung adenocarcinoma tissue. These receptors came from a person aged 65 to 79 with invasive lung adenocarcinoma.

This clone was picked up a small number of times. The gene calls are TRBV28 and TRBJ2-3; 10 bases match TRBD2. The V segment lost 4 bases and the J segment 6 bases; nucleotides outside the gene matches: 4. The CDR3 length is 14 residues. Germline V lookup: CDR1 MDHEN, CDR2 SYDVKM. CDR3 amino acids: CASSWGLAPDTQYF. CDR3 nucleotides: TGTGCCAGCAGTTGGGGACTAGCGCCGGATACGCAGTATTTT.

The chain has TRBV28 and TRBJ1-1; a weak D match, TRBD1 (6 bases). This CDR3 spans 13 amino acids. Between the trimmed V and J ends, which lost 3 bases and 10 bases, there was a span of 15 bases. Germline V CDR1 and CDR2: MDHEN, SYDVKM. The CDR3 region is CASSFSQGRRAFF. The CDR3 nucleotides read TGTGCCAGCAGTTTTTCTCAGGGGCGGAGAGCTTTCTTT.

The chain couples TRBV29-1 to TRBJ2-1; a weak D match, TRBD1 (5 bases). Germline loops: CDR1 SQVTM, CDR2 ANQGSEA. Trimming left V 2 bases short and J 10 bases short, with 15 bases between. The CDR3 runs 13 residues. In DNA form, the CDR3 reads TGCAGCGTTGAAAGTACCAGGGTGATAGAGCAGTTCTTC. Translation: CSVESTRVIEQFF.

The J gene is TRBJ1-1, the V gene TRBV6-4; D not resolved. The CDR3 consists of 14 residues. Germline CDR1 reads MRHNA; CDR2 reads SNTAGT. The V and J ends lost 6 bases and 3 bases respectively, with 14 bases between them. CDR3 in amino acids: CASRNTNRDTEAFF. CDR3 bases: TGTGCCAGCAGAAATACGAATCGGGACACTGAAGCTTTCTTT.

This clone has more than one count but fewer than ten. This sequence joins TRBV7-9 and TRBJ2-1, with TRBD2 matching 8 bases. V trimming: 3 bases; J trimming: 6 bases; junction bases outside the gene matches: 7. Germline CDR1 reads SEHNR; CDR2 reads FQNEAQ (reference sequence). This CDR3 spans 15 amino acids. CDR3 sequence (DNA): TGTGCCAGCAGCTTGACTAGCGCGGGAGCCAATGAGCAGTTCTTC. Translated, it gives CASSLTSAGANEQFF.

The gene calls are TRBV27 and TRBJ1-5; possible D gene TRBD1, 6 bases. The V end was cut by 3 bases, the J end by 2 bases, with 11 bases between. CDR3 length equals 15 residues. Per germline, CDR1 MNHEY and CDR2 SMNVEV (reference sequence). The DNA for the CDR3 is TGTGCCAGCAGTTTGGACAGCGGCGGCAATCAGCCCCAGCATTTT. Protein sequence: CASSLDSGGNQPQHF.

This clone was found once. The gene calls are TRBV9 and TRBJ1-3; no definite D call. The CDR3 contains 13 residues. In germline, CDR1 is SGDLS, CDR2 YYNGEE. Trimming shortened V by 0 bases and J by 4 bases, and 5 bases separated the two germline ends. In nucleotides, the CDR3 is TGTGCCAGCAGCGTAGCGGACGGAAACACCATATATTTT. It encodes CASSVADGNTIYF. Full variable domain (missing parts from reference TRBV9 and TRBJ1-3): DSGVTQTPKHLITATGQRVTLRCSPRSGDLSVYWYQQSLDQGLQFLIQYYNGEERAKGNILERFSAQQFPDLHSELNLSSLELGDSALYFCASSVADGNTIYFGEGSWLTVV.

This clone has only a few counts. This sequence joins TRBV19 and TRBJ2-6, with D perhaps matching TRBD1 (6 bases). The germline V and J ends were trimmed by 6 bases and 3 bases, with 9 bases remaining between them. The CDR3 is 14 residues long. The germline gives CDR1 LNHDA, CDR2 SQIVND (reference sequence). As DNA, the CDR3 is TGTGCCAGTAGACAGGGTTTTGGGGCCAACGTCCTGACTTTC. This gives the protein CASRQGFGANVLTF.

The chain couples TRBV7-2 to TRBJ2-1; TRBD2 aligns across 11 bases. Germline assignment: CDR1 SGHTA and CDR2 FQGNSA. CDR3 length: 16 amino acids. V lost 3 bases to trimming and J lost 14 bases; unmatched junction nucleotides: 15. The CDR3 loop reads CASSFSSGGTQLKEFF. The DNA of the CDR3 is TGTGCCAGCAGCTTCTCTAGCGGGGGGACTCAATTAAAGGAGTTCTTC.

This chain joins TRBV7-2 and TRBJ2-5, with 10 bases identical to TRBD1. This CDR3 contains 16 residues. The V and J ends lost 5 bases and 5 bases, in that order; junction bases with no gene match: 11. The germline gives CDR1 SGHTA, CDR2 FQGNSA. The CDR3 spells CASSRNMPGQGETQYF. Written as DNA, the CDR3 is TGTGCCAGCAGCAGAAACATGCCGGGACAGGGGGAGACCCAGTACTTC.

This clone was detected once. The chain recombines TRBV4-2 with TRBJ2-7, with D possibly being TRBD1 (5 bases). Germline loops: CDR1 LGHNA, CDR2 YNFKEQ. The length of the CDR3 is 15 residues. Trimming cost V 0 bases and J 6 bases, with 15 bases left between them. CDR3 residues: CASSQEGGPGREQYF. CDR3 DNA: TGTGCCAGCAGCCAAGAAGGTGGCCCAGGGCGCGAGCAGTACTTC.

The chain carries TRBV6-5 and TRBJ2-3, with D perhaps matching TRBD1 or TRBD2 (5 bases each). The V end was cut by 2 bases, the J end by 4 bases, with 10 bases between. Germline CDR1 reads MNHEY; CDR2 reads SVGAGI. The CDR3 consists of 14 residues. CDR3 protein: CASSYRGPPDTQYF. The CDR3 DNA sequence: TGTGCCAGCAGTTACAGGGGACCTCCAGATACGCAGTATTTT.

This clone was seen only once. The chain couples TRBV27 to TRBJ2-7; D remains unclear. The V and J ends lost 0 bases and 3 bases respectively, with 12 bases between them. Per germline, CDR1 MNHEY and CDR2 SMNVEV (reference sequence). The CDR3 contains 15 residues. CDR3: CASSLSPGAVYEQYF. DNA of the CDR3: TGTGCCAGCAGTTTATCGCCAGGAGCCGTCTACGAGCAGTACTTC.

The CDR3 spells CASSFSRDTSYEQYF. The CDR3 DNA follows: TGTGCCAGCAGCTTTAGCCGGGACACCTCCTACGAGCAGTACTTC. The genes are TRBV7-9 and TRBJ2-7; D may be TRBD1 (6 bases). This CDR3 comprises 15 residues. CDR1 and CDR2 from the germline V gene are SEHNR and FQNEAQ (reference sequence). Trimming took off 3 bases at V and 0 bases at J, with 12 bases between the two ends.

This clone was recorded once. A read error may account for a junction end that differs from germline. CDR3 in amino acids: CASSLAPGENEQYF. The CDR3 DNA sequence: TGTGCTAGCAGCTTAGCGCCAGGGGAGAACGAGCAGTACTTC. The gene calls are TRBV7-7 and TRBJ2-7; a weak D match, TRBD1 (6 bases). CDR3 length: 14 residues. CDR1 is SSHAT, CDR2 FNYEAQ, per germline (reference sequence).

This clone was seen a single time. J is TRBJ2-3 and V is TRBV27, with TRBD1 identical over 8 bases. The CDR3 runs 17 residues. Germline CDR1 and CDR2: MNHEY and SMNVEV (reference sequence). Trimming removed 6 bases from V and 0 bases from J; junction bases left unmatched: 11. CDR3 DNA: TGTGCCAGCAGACTAATTCCAGGGGGCGTGAGCACAGATACGCAGTATTTT. It yields the protein CASRLIPGGVSTDTQYF.

The rearrangement joins TRBV28 to TRBJ1-5; 8 bases line up with TRBD1. The CDR3 covers 14 residues. V was pared by 5 bases and J by 11 bases, with 11 bases of the junction left unmatched. The germline gives CDR1 MDHEN, CDR2 SYDVKM. CDR3 amino acids: CASSTPDRAVTQHF. The CDR3 nucleotides read TGTGCCAGCAGTACCCCGGACAGGGCCGTGACCCAGCATTTT.

The chain combines TRBV11-2 with TRBJ2-2; 14 nucleotides match TRBD2. The trim removed 4 bases at V and 7 bases at J, leaving 2 bases unmatched. CDR3 size: 15 residues. The germline V gene has CDR1 SGHAT and CDR2 FQNNGV. CDR3 sequence reads: CASSSTSGRGGELFF. CDR3 sequence (DNA): TGTGCCAGCAGCTCGACTAGCGGGAGGGGCGGGGAGCTGTTTTTT.

The chain employs TRBV7-9 and TRBJ2-1, with D perhaps matching TRBD1 or TRBD2 (6 bases each). Germline V gene lookup returns CDR1 SEHNR and CDR2 FQNEAQ (reference sequence). The V end lost 10 bases, the J end lost 7 bases, and 23 bases lay between the germline ends. CDR3 length: 15 residues. CDR3 DNA: TGTGCCATCCTCAAGCCGGGGGCCCTAGAAAATGAGCAGTTCTTC. Protein: CAILKPGALENEQFF. The variable domain in full, with the rest retrieved from reference TRBV7-9 and TRBJ2-1, is DTGVSQNPRHKITKRGQNVTFRCDPISEHNRLYWYRQTLGQGPEFLTYFQNEAQLEKSRLLSDRFSAERPKGSFSTLEIQRTEQGDSAMYLCAILKPGALENEQFFGPGTRLTVL.

The chain employs TRBV7-9 and TRBJ1-3, with D hard to call. Germline assignment: CDR1 SEHNR and CDR2 FQNEAQ (reference sequence). V lost 0 bases and J 7 bases, leaving 13 bases between the germline ends. The CDR3 has 15 residues. CDR3 sequence: CASSLAQVVRNTIYF. Written as DNA, the CDR3 is TGTGCCAGCAGCTTAGCGCAGGTCGTACGGAACACCATATATTTT.